This entry is about one T cell receptor beta chain. Its antigen is not known. This sample was included in a study of shared clonotypes between healthy human individuals. Looking at the study overall: Participating donors consisted of a couple of women and a few men aged 18 to 49. Study results and caveats: Generation probability values for non-shared clonotypes were lower than those for clonotypes shared by all four donors.

CD8 cells regarded as naive lacked CD45RO, were positively chosen for CCR7, and omitted terminally differentiated effector memory CD45RA+ cells. A deep-level run was used for the assay. In the authors' workflow: Junction-only immunoSEQ data arrived without quality scores, meaning filtering differed. Assay used: immunoSEQ multiplex PCR; TCRdb lists only in-frame clones, some missing. Clonal size and the V and J genes are those of that table, whereas D and trimming came from the DNA. The table records 1.5 million to 2.5 million clones, about 95% of them present only once. Material for sequencing was naive CD8+ T cells sorted from blood. The TCR was taken from a man between 18 and 35 years old in good health.

The CDR3 region is CSVEGTAYEQYF. In nucleotides, the CDR3 is TGCAGCGTTGAAGGGACAGCCTACGAGCAGTACTTC. The chain combines TRBV29-1 with TRBJ2-7; maybe TRBD1 (6 bases). Trimming stripped 1 base from V and 2 bases from J, with 6 bases between. The CDR3 has 12 residues. In germline, CDR1 is SQVTM, CDR2 ANQGSEA.